A single sample gave rise to the 27 T cell receptor beta chains below, sequenced in a study of blood T cells in healthy people across ages. A second about 6 to 12 cycle PCR used barcoded and J-beta primers. TCRdb re-called the 5' RACE reads through MiXCR, storing one row per CDR3 protein. The data show approximately 960,000 distinct CDR3 sequences, about 29% seen once. Separately, the same data were catalogued under a study of T cells of mothers and their children.

The sequencing sample was made of blood. The receptor set was obtained from a woman in her thirties or forties in good health.

The V and J genes are TRBV20-1 and TRBJ1-5; D ambiguous. The ends were cut back, 1 base at V and 2 bases at J, with 6 bases in the middle. The CDR3 length is 13 residues. CDR1 DFQATT and CDR2 SNEGSKA come from the germline V gene (reference sequence). Written as DNA, the CDR3 is TGCAGTGCTAGAGCAGCTGGCAATCAGCCCCAGCATTTT. Translating gives CSARAAGNQPQHF.

This clonotype occurred many times. The J gene is TRBJ2-5, the V gene TRBV18; the D is unclear. Trimming stripped 1 base from V and 2 bases from J, with 11 bases between. This CDR3 has 15 residues. Germline V gene sequence: CDR1 KGHSH, CDR2 LQKENI. CDR3 nucleotide sequence: TGTGCCAGCTCACCACAACAGAAGACACAAGAGACCCAGTACTTC. It specifies CASSPQQKTQETQYF.

J is TRBJ2-3 and V is TRBV5-1, with 8 bases matching TRBD1. In germline, CDR1 is SGHRS, CDR2 YFSETQ. Trimming removed 2 bases from V and 3 bases from J; junction bases left unmatched: 8. This CDR3 spans 16 amino acids. The DNA of the CDR3 is TGCGCCAGCAGCTTTGGACAGGGTGGAGGGACAGATACGCAGTATTTT. This gives the protein CASSFGQGGGTDTQYF.

This clonotype appeared a few times. The chain carries TRBV5-1 and TRBJ2-7; 8 nucleotides agree with TRBD1. CDR1 and CDR2 (germline): SGHRS, YFSETQ. The V and J ends lost 0 bases and 3 bases, in that order; junction bases with no gene match: 2. The CDR3 runs to 14 residues. The CDR3 here is CASSLDGQGYEQYF. The CDR3 bases are TGCGCCAGCAGCTTGGATGGACAGGGCTACGAGCAGTACTTC.

In this sample, this clonotype turned up a few times. The rearrangement joins TRBV14 to TRBJ1-4, with D hard to call. Per the germline V gene, CDR1 is SGHDN and CDR2 is FVKESK. Trimming cost V 3 bases and J 6 bases, with 8 bases left between them. This CDR3 is 13 amino acids long. The CDR3 DNA reads TGTGCCAGCAGCCATCTCACGGATGAAAAACTGTTTTTT. Protein sequence: CASSHLTDEKLFF.

This chain joins TRBV28 and TRBJ2-3; possible D gene TRBD2, 6 bases. Germline CDR1 is MDHEN and CDR2 is SYDVKM. V was shortened by 5 bases and J by 2 bases, with 11 bases between the two germline ends. This CDR3 is 14 amino acids long. The CDR3 DNA is TGTGCCAGCAGTGGGACTCCCGTCACAGATACGCAGTATTTT. Translating gives CASSGTPVTDTQYF.

This clonotype has only one observation. The chain uses TRBV20-1 and TRBJ2-7; 8 nucleotides line up with TRBD2. The DNA end is a closer match to TRBJ2-5, so the J assignment may be wrong. The CDR3 is 15 amino acids. CDR1 is DFQATT and CDR2 is SNEGSKA in the germline V gene (reference sequence). In nucleotides, the CDR3 is TGCAGTGCCCCCAGTAGCGGGGCCCCCCTAGAGACCCAGTACTTC. It yields the protein CSAPSSGAPLETQYF.

This clonotype was seen many times. The chain is built from TRBV7-2 and TRBJ2-1, with TRBD2 as a possible D gene (6 bases). Germline CDR1 SGHTA, CDR2 FQGNSA. The CDR3 length is 14 residues. The V end was cut by 3 bases, the J end by 8 bases, with 14 bases between. The CDR3 nucleotides read TGTGCCAGCAGCTTGTTGGGGGGAGGAGATGAGCAGTTCTTC. It is translated as CASSLLGGGDEQFF.

Regarding this clonotype: An end of the junction differs from the germline gene, which may be a read error. This chain connects TRBV7-6 to TRBJ1-2; 8 bases fit TRBD1. Germline CDR1 reads SGHVS; CDR2 reads FNYEAQ. The CDR3 totals 13 residues. In DNA form, the CDR3 reads TGTACCAGCAGCCCAGGGGGCAACTATGGCCACACCTTC. Amino acids: CTSSPGGNYGHTF.

This clonotype was observed a handful of times. The rearrangement joins TRBV5-1 to TRBJ1-2, with D perhaps TRBD1 (5 bases). Germline loops: CDR1 SGHRS, CDR2 YFSETQ. Trimming stripped 3 bases from V and 1 base from J, with 16 bases between. The CDR3 is made up of 16 amino acids. The CDR3 DNA is TGCGCCAGCAGCTCTACCGGGACCCCCCTTAACTATGGCTACACCTTC. It encodes CASSSTGTPLNYGYTF.

Many counts were recorded for this clonotype. V usage is TRBV29-1 and J usage is TRBJ2-1, with 8 nucleotides matching TRBD1. The length of the CDR3 is 15 residues. Per the germline V gene, CDR1 is SQVTM and CDR2 is ANQGSEA. J was trimmed by 4 bases and V by 2 bases; bases with no gene match: 7. The CDR3 loop reads CSVEMRDRHYNEQFF. CDR3 DNA sequence: TGCAGCGTTGAAATGCGGGACAGGCATTACAATGAGCAGTTCTTC.

A single count supports this clonotype. The chain has TRBV27 and TRBJ1-1; no definite D call. CDR3 length: 15 residues. V lost 6 bases, J lost 1 base, and 15 bases lay in between. The V gene's germline CDR1 is MNHEY and CDR2 SMNVEV (reference sequence). CDR3 DNA: TGTGCCAGCAGAGGTTCGTGGGAGGGGAACACTGAAGCTTTCTTT. Its translation is CASRGSWEGNTEAFF.

As to this clonotype: Sequence at one end of the junction differs from germline and may be a read error. The chain employs TRBV2 and TRBJ1-1; D is unclear. The CDR3 covers 14 residues. Germline V lookup: CDR1 SNHLY, CDR2 FYNNEI. This CDR3 reads CASSERSMNSEAFF. The CDR3 nucleotides are TGTGCCAGCAGTGAACGGTCTATGAACTCTGAAGCTTTCTTT.

The chain couples TRBV6-5 to TRBJ2-1; D may be TRBD2 (6 bases). This CDR3 has 16 amino acids. The ends were cut back, 3 bases at V and 7 bases at J, with 19 bases in the middle. CDR1 is MNHEY, CDR2 SVGAGI, per germline. The CDR3 DNA is TGTGCCAGCAGTTATGGCGGGGCAGGGTTGGCGAATGAGCAGTTCTTC. Its translation is CASSYGGAGLANEQFF.

Many counts were recorded for this clonotype. A much larger clone differs by one base, so this may be a read error. This chain links TRBV6-4 with TRBJ2-7; TRBD2 matches 13 bases. The CDR3 runs to 15 residues. V was pared by 4 bases and J by 7 bases, with 7 bases of the junction left unmatched. Germline CDR1 and CDR2: MRHNA and SNTAGT. The CDR3 loop reads CASSGLAGGYNEQYF. The DNA of the CDR3 is TGTGCCAGCAGTGGACTAGCGGGGGGTTACAATGAGCAGTACTTC.

In its sample, this clonotype was seen many times. The V call is TRBV7-2, the J call TRBJ2-7, with a weak D call TRBD1 (6 bases). In germline, CDR1 is SGHTA, CDR2 FQGNSA. The CDR3 consists of 13 residues. Trimming cost V 5 bases and J 7 bases, with 15 bases left between them. The CDR3 sequence is CASSLESRGEQYF. The CDR3 DNA sequence: TGTGCCAGCAGCCTAGAGAGTAGGGGGGAGCAGTACTTC.

The V call is TRBV20-1, the J call TRBJ2-4; the D is unclear. This CDR3 contains 16 residues. Germline CDR1 reads DFQATT; CDR2 reads SNEGSKA (reference sequence). The V and J ends lost 3 bases and 1 base respectively, with 16 bases between them. As DNA, the CDR3 is TGCAGTGCTAGTCCGCCGGGCGGCCTGGCCAAAAACATTCAGTACTTC. It codes for CSASPPGGLAKNIQYF.

This clonotype was recorded at least ten times. In DNA form, the CDR3 reads TGTGCCAGCAGCTTAGGGGCAGGGGGCCTTGGAGAGACCCAGTACTTC. Its translation is CASSLGAGGLGETQYF. This chain links TRBV7-9 with TRBJ2-5, with TRBD1 matching over 8 bases. This CDR3 has 16 amino acids. V lost 1 base to trimming and J lost 4 bases; unmatched junction nucleotides: 8. Germline values: CDR1 SEHNR, CDR2 FQNEAQ (reference sequence).

This clonotype was detected a few times. The V call is TRBV5-1, the J call TRBJ2-7, with 10 bases identical to TRBD1. Germline lookup yields CDR1 SGHRS and CDR2 YFSETQ. This CDR3 spans 16 amino acids. V dropped 3 bases and J dropped 3; count of bases not matched to a gene: 9. Written as DNA, the CDR3 is TGCGCCAGCAGCTCGGCGACCGGGACAGGGGTCTACGAGCAGTACTTC. Residues: CASSSATGTGVYEQYF.

The table lists this clonotype with a few counts. J is TRBJ1-5 and V is TRBV6-2 or TRBV6-3; D uncertain. The germline V gene has CDR1 MNHEY and CDR2 SVGEGT. V lost 0 bases to trimming and J lost 10 bases, with 10 bases between them. This CDR3 spans 13 amino acids. The CDR3 protein is CASSYSSSYPQHF. CDR3 coding DNA: TGTGCCAGCAGTTACTCGAGTTCCTACCCCCAGCATTTT.

As for this clonotype: This may stem from a read error, because a much larger clone lies one nucleotide away. The genes are TRBV4-3 and TRBJ2-5, with D possibly being TRBD2 (6 bases). CDR1 and CDR2 (germline): LGHNA, YSLEER. V dropped 0 bases and J dropped 4 bases, with 9 bases sitting between them. The CDR3 is 14 residues long. The CDR3, as DNA: TGCGCCAGCAGCCAAGACCTAGCGCTAGAGACCCAGTACTTC. Its translation: CASSQDLALETQYF.

The genes are TRBV6-2 or TRBV6-3 and TRBJ1-5, with unresolved D. This CDR3 is 19 amino acids long. Trimming pared 8 bases from V and 0 bases from J, leaving 26 bases between. CDR1 and CDR2 (germline): MNHEY, SVGEGT. The CDR3 loop is CASRPASDRGYLSNQPQHF. Written as DNA, the CDR3 is TGTGCCAGCCGACCCGCTTCCGACCGAGGATACCTTAGCAATCAGCCCCAGCATTTT.

This clonotype showed up just once. The chain recombines TRBV27 with TRBJ1-5, with D possibly being TRBD1 (5 bases). Between the trimmed V and J ends, which lost 6 bases and 7 bases, there was a span of 16 bases. Germline V gives CDR1 MNHEY, CDR2 SMNVEV (reference sequence). The CDR3 is 14 residues long. The CDR3 sequence is CASRPQGLGQPQHF. The CDR3 DNA reads TGTGCCAGCAGACCCCAGGGTTTGGGGCAGCCCCAGCATTTT.

The chain links TRBV18 to TRBJ1-5; a possible D gene is TRBD1 (6 bases). This CDR3 has 15 residues. The V end lost 0 bases, the J end lost 4 bases, and 10 bases lay between the germline ends. The germline V gene encodes CDR1 KGHSH and CDR2 LQKENI. Here the CDR3 reads CASSPPGGNNQPQHF. CDR3 coding DNA: TGTGCCAGCTCACCACCCGGGGGCAATAATCAGCCCCAGCATTTT. The whole variable domain, remainder taken from reference TRBV18 and TRBJ1-5, is NAGVMQNPRHLVRRRGQEARLRCSPMKGHSHVYWYRQLPEEGLKFMVYLQKENIIDESGMPKERFSAEFPKEGPSILRIQQVVRGDSAAYFCASSPPGGNNQPQHFGDGTRLSIL.

About this clonotype itself: This may stem from a read error, because a much larger clone lies one nucleotide away. The rearrangement uses TRBV7-3 and TRBJ1-2, with 10 bases that match TRBD1. Germline CDR1 is SGHTA and CDR2 is FQGTGA. V gave up 4 bases and J gave up 10 bases; unmatched junction bases: 6. This CDR3 has 13 residues. The CDR3 DNA reads as TGTGCCAGCAGCTCGGACAGGGGGAAGAACTACACCTTC. Its protein product is CASSSDRGKNYTF.

The chain joins TRBV20-1 to TRBJ1-1; D gene uncertain. The CDR3 extends over 13 amino acids. Germline V CDR1 and CDR2: DFQATT, SNEGSKA (reference sequence). V was pared by 1 base and J by 0 bases, with 6 bases between. DNA for the CDR3: TGCAGTGCTAGAGCGACGTTGAACACTGAAGCTTTCTTT. This sequence encodes CSARATLNTEAFF.

As for this clonotype: One junction end disagrees with the germline gene, perhaps due to a read error. This chain links TRBV13 with TRBJ2-3; maybe TRBD2 (5 bases). This CDR3 spans 15 amino acids. Germline V gene data show CDR1 as PRHDT and CDR2 as FYEKMQ (reference sequence). CDR3: CASSPGSGSTDTHYF. The CDR3 DNA is TGTGCCAGCAGCCCCGGGTCGGGGAGCACAGATACGCACTATTTT.